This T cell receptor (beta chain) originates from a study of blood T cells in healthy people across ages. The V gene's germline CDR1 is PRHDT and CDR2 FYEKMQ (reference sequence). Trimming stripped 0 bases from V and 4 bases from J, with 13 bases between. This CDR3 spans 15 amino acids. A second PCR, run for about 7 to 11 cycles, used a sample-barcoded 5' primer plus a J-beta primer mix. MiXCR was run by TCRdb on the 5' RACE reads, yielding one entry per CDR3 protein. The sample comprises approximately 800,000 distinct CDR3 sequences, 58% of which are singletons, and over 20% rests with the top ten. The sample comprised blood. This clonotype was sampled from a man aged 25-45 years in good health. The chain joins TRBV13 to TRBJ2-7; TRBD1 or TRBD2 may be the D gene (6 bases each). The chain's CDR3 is CASSLGLGGRYEQYF. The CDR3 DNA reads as TGTGCCAGCAGCTTAGGCCTGGGGGGCAGGTACGAGCAGTACTTC.